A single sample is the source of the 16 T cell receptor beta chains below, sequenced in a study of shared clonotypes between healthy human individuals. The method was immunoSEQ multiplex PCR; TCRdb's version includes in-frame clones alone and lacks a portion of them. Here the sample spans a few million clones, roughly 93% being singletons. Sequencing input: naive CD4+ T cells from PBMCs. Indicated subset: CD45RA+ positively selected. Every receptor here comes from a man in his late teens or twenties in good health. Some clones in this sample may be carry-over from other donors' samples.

Here the CDR3 reads CATRAKGGRTDTQYF. The CDR3, as DNA: TGTGCCACCCGAGCGAAGGGGGGACGCACAGATACGCAGTATTTT. The V call is TRBV25-1, the J call TRBJ2-3; D could derive from TRBD1 or TRBD2 (6 bases each). Germline CDR1 MGHDK, CDR2 SYGVNS. The CDR3 is made up of 15 amino acids. Between the trimmed V and J ends, which lost 10 bases and 1 base, there was a span of 18 bases.

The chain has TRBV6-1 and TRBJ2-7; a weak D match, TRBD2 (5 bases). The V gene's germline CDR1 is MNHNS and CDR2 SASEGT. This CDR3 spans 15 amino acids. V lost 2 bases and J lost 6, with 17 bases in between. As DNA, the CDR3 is TGTGCCAGCAGTGAACTAGGAATGACTACATCCGAGCAGTACTTC. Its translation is CASSELGMTTSEQYF.

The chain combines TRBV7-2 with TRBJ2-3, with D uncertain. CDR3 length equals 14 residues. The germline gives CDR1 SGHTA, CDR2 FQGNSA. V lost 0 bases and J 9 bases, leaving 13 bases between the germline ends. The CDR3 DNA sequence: TGTGCCAGCAGCTTAGCGCGGCCGGTTGACACGCAGTATTTT. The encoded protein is CASSLARPVDTQYF. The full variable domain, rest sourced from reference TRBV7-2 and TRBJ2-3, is GAGVSQSPSNKVTEKGKDVELRCDPISGHTALYWYRQSLGQGLEFLIYFQGNSAPDKSGLPSDRFSAERTGGSVSTLTIQRTQQEDSAVYLCASSLARPVDTQYFGPGTRLTVL.

This CDR3 is CASSAGTGASMTQYF. The CDR3 region has the DNA TGTGCCAGCAGCGCAGGGACAGGGGCCTCTATGACCCAGTACTTC. This chain connects TRBV5-6 to TRBJ2-5; TRBD1 aligns across 10 bases. This CDR3 has 15 amino acids. Looked up from germline, CDR1 is SGHDT and CDR2 is YYEEEE. The trim removed 4 bases at V and 7 bases at J, leaving 10 bases unmatched.

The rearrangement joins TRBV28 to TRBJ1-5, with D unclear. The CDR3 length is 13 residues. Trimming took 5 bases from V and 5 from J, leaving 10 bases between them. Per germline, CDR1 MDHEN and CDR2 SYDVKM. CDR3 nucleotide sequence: TGTGCCAGCAGTCGAACCTTGGATCAGCCCCAGCATTTT. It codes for CASSRTLDQPQHF.

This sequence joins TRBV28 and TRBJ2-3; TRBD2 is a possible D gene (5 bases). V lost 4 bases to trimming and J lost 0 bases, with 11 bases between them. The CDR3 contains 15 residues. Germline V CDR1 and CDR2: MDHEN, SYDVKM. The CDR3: CASSYQLGSTDTQYF. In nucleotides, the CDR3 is TGTGCCAGCAGTTATCAACTAGGCAGCACAGATACGCAGTATTTT.

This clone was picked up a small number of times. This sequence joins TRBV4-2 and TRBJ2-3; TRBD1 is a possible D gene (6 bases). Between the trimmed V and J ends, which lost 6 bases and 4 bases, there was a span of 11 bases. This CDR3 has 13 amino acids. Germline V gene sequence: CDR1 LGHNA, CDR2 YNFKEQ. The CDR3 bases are TGTGCCAGCAGGTTTGAGGGGGCAGATACGCAGTATTTT. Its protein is CASRFEGADTQYF.

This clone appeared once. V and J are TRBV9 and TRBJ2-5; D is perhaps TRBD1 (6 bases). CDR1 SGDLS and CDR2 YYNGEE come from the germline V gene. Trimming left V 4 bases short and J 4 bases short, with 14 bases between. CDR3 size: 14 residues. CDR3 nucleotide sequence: TGTGCCAGCAGCCCAACGGGACACCCAGAGACCCAGTACTTC. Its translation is CASSPTGHPETQYF. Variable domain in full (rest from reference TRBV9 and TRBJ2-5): DSGVTQTPKHLITATGQRVTLRCSPRSGDLSVYWYQQSLDQGLQFLIQYYNGEERAKGNILERFSAQQFPDLHSELNLSSLELGDSALYFCASSPTGHPETQYFGPGTRLLVL.

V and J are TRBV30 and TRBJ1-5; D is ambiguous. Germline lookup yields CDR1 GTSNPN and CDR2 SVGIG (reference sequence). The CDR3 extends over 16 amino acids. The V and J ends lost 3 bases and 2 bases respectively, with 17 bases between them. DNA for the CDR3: TGTGCCTGGAGCCCTAGGACCGCTTCTGGCAATCAGCCCCAGCATTTT. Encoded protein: CAWSPRTASGNQPQHF.

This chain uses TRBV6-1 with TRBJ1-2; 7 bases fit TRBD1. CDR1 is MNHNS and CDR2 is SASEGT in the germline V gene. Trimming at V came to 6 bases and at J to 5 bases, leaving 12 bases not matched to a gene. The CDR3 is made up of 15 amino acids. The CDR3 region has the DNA TGTGCCAGCAGGCCTATCGAGACAGGGATGTATGGCTACACCTTC. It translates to CASRPIETGMYGYTF.

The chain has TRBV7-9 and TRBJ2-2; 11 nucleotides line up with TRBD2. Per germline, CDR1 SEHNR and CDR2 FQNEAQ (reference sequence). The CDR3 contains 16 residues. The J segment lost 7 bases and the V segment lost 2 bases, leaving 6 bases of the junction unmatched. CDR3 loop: CASSLLLAGANGELFF. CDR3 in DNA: TGTGCCAGCAGCTTATTACTAGCGGGAGCAAACGGGGAGCTGTTTTTT.

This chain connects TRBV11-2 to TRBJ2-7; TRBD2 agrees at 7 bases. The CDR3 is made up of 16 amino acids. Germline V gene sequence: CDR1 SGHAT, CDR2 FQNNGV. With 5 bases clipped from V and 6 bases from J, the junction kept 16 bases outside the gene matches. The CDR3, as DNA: TGTGCCAGCAGCCCACTAGCTACAAGCGGGGAGTCCGAGCAGTACTTC. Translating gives CASSPLATSGESEQYF. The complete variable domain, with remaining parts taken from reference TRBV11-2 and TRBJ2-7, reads EAGVAQSPRYKIIEKRQSVAFWCNPISGHATLYWYQQILGQGPKLLIQFQNNGVVDDSQLPKDRFSAERLKGVDSTLKIQPAKLEDSAVYLCASSPLATSGESEQYFGPGTRLTVT.

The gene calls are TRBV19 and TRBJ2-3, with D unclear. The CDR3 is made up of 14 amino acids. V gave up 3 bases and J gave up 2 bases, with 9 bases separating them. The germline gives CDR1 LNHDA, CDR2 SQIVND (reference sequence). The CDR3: CASSMALVTDTQYF. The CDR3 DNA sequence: TGTGCCAGTAGTATGGCGCTGGTCACAGATACGCAGTATTTT.

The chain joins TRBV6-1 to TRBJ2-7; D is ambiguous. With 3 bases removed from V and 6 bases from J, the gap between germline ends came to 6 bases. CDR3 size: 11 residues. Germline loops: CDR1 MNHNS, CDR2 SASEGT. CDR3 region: CASSDRPEQYF. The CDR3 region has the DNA TGTGCCAGCAGTGATAGACCCGAGCAGTACTTC.

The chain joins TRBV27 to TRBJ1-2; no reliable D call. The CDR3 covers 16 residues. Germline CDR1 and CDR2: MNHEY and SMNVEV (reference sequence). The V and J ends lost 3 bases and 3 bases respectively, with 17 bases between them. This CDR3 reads CASSFSGFGNDYGYTF. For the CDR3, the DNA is TGTGCCAGCAGTTTTTCGGGGTTTGGAAACGACTATGGCTACACCTTC.

CDR3 sequence (DNA): TGTGCCAGCAGCTTAGAATTCGGACAGGGGGTTTCCTACGAGCAGTACTTC. Encoded protein: CASSLEFGQGVSYEQYF. V is TRBV7-9 and J is TRBJ2-7; 10 nucleotides align to TRBD1. There are 17 residues in the CDR3. CDR1 is SEHNR, CDR2 FQNEAQ, per germline (reference sequence). The V gene end was trimmed by 1 base and the J gene end by 1 base; junction bases not matched to a gene: 7.